This T cell receptor (beta chain) was obtained from a study of shared clonotypes between healthy human individuals. Findings and limits, study-wide: Researchers sampled blood only, noting tissue repertoires likely differ. The study drew on few donors, limiting represented genetic and exposure-history diversity.

Generated by immunoSEQ multiplex PCR, the TCRdb table keeps only in-frame clones and is missing some. The sample has some 2,000,000 clones; roughly 96% are singletons. Germline CDR1 SGHRS, CDR2 YFSETQ. Trimming left V 4 bases short and J 0 bases short, with 8 bases between. CDR3 length: 14 residues. As to this clone: What it recognizes is unknown.

The rearrangement joins TRBV5-1 to TRBJ2-1; no definite D call. The sample taken for sequencing was naive CD4+ T cells sorted from blood. As to subset: CD45RA+ positively selected. The clonotype was recovered from a man aged 18 to 29 in good health. DNA for the CDR3: TGCGCCAGCAGCCCGACTCTCTCCTACAATGAGCAGTTCTTC. It encodes CASSPTLSYNEQFF.